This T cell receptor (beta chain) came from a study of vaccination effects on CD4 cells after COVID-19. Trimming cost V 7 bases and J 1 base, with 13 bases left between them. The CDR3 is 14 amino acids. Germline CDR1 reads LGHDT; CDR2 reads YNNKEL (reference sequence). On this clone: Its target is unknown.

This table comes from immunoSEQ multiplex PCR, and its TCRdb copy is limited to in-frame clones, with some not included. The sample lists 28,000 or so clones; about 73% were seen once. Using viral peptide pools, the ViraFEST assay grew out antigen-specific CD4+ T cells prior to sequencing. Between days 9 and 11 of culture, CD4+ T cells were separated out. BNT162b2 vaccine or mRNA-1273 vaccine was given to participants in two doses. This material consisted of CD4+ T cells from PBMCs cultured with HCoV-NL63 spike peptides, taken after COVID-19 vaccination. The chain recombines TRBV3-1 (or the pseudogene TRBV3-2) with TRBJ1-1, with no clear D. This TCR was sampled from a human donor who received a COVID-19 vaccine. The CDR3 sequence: CASTFQGRNTEAFF. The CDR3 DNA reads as TGTGCCAGCACTTTCCAAGGCCGGAACACTGAAGCTTTCTTT.